The text below deals with one T cell receptor (beta chain). In the source study's methods: Reference gene primers were amplified, and this amplification served to estimate nucleated cell counts. Here immunoSEQ multiplex PCR was the method, and the copy in TCRdb shows in-frame clones only, minus some. V, J and clone size were drawn from that table, and D and trimming were deduced from the DNA. The table lists around 260,000 clones, roughly 90% of them singletons, with around 0.84% in the top ten. The data stem from a study of blood T cell repertoires in COVID-19. Background on the study: In each case, the material was cDNA or gDNA derived from T cells, B-cell-depleted T cells, or PBMCs.

Sequencing was done on a sample of peripheral blood. The TCR comes from a young man with acute or convalescent COVID-19.

DNA of the CDR3: TGTGCCAGCAAAAAACTAACAGGACAGGGTGCTTCCCAAAACTATGGCTACACCTTC. It yields the protein CASKKLTGQGASQNYGYTF. V gene TRBV5-6 combines with J gene TRBJ1-2, with 8 bases matching TRBD1. After removal of 6 bases from V and 2 bases from J, the junction contained 21 bases not matched to a gene. The CDR3 length is 19 residues. Germline assignment: CDR1 SGHDT and CDR2 YYEEEE.